The rows below give T cell receptor beta chains drawn from one sample of a study of T cells in Graves' hyperthyroidism and ophthalmopathy. TCRdb independently ran MiXCR on the multiplex PCR reads; one entry per CDR3 protein. Found here are 400,000 to 600,000 distinct CDR3 sequences, under 25% of them singletons; the top ten hold more than 20%. The sequenced sample consisted of blood. The receptors originated from a man aged 18 to 35 with Graves' hyperthyroidism. CDR3s include the opening cysteine and the closing phenylalanine or tryptophan. A D gene is named only where the DNA matches it firmly. Clone sizes are given selectively: once, few, many, or a class where the clone is expanded.

J | D | V | size | CDR3 | DNA
TRBJ1-1 | NA | TRBV27 | many | CASTPATETEAFF | TGTGCCAGCACCCCCGCGACAGAGACTGAAGCTTTCTTT
TRBJ2-7 | NA | TRBV10-3 | NA | CAILDSSSYEQYF | TGTGCCATCCTGGACAGTTCCTCCTACGAGCAGTACTTC
TRBJ2-7 | NA | TRBV28 | many | CASSGTYSSYEQYF | TGTGCCAGCAGTGGGACTTACAGCTCCTACGAGCAGTACTTC
TRBJ2-4 | TRBD1 | TRBV29-1 | NA | CSVADRGLDIQYF | TGCAGCGTTGCGGACAGGGGGCTTGACATTCAGTACTTC
TRBJ1-5 | TRBD1 | TRBV27 | few | CARTRETGGEYSNQPQHF | TGTGCCAGGACGAGGGAGACAGGGGGGGAATATAGCAATCAGCCCCAGCATTTT
TRBJ1-1 | NA | TRBV4-2 | NA | CASSQDSGSLKTEAFF | TGTGCCAGCAGCCAAGATTCGGGCAGCCTGAAAACTGAAGCTTTCTTT
TRBJ2-5 | TRBD2 | TRBV6-2/TRBV6-3 | many | CASSSRGSGGDFETQYF | TGTGCCAGCAGTTCCCGAGGTAGCGGGGGGGATTTCGAGACCCAGTACTTC
TRBJ2-7 | NA | TRBV4-1 | many | CASSQVLWQGNGEQYF | TGCGCCAGCAGCCAAGTTCTTTGGCAGGGGAACGGCGAGCAGTACTTC
TRBJ2-7 | NA | TRBV12-3/TRBV12-4 | NA | CASRPHNGAFYEQYF | TGTGCCAGCAGACCCCATAACGGAGCATTCTACGAGCAGTACTTC
TRBJ2-7 | NA | TRBV20-1 | many | CSVGPGNSYEQYF | TGCAGTGTCGGCCCAGGAAACTCCTACGAGCAGTACTTC
TRBJ1-2 | NA | TRBV11-2 | NA | CASSLDLAADITYGYTF | TGTGCCAGCAGCTTAGATCTAGCGGCCGATATTACCTATGGCTACACCTTC
TRBJ1-3 | NA | TRBV20-1 | NA | CSASVSRGSGNTIYF | TGCAGTGCTAGTGTTAGCAGGGGCTCGGGAAACACCATATATTTT
TRBJ1-3 | NA | TRBV5-1 | many | CASSSGTAGNTIYF | TGCGCCAGCAGCTCGGGGACCGCTGGAAACACCATATATTTT
TRBJ1-2 | NA | TRBV7-9 | many | CASSLVPYGGYTF | TGTGCCAGCAGCTTAGTCCCCTATGGTGGCTACACCTTC
TRBJ2-2 | TRBD2 | TRBV24-1 | many | CATSDSTSGGWSGELFF | TGTGCCACCAGTGACTCGACTAGCGGGGGGTGGAGCGGGGAGCTGTTTTTT
TRBJ2-7 | TRBD2 | TRBV6-1 | many | CASSAPGGGDEQYF | TGTGCCAGCAGTGCCCCGGGGGGGGGAGACGAGCAGTACTTC
TRBJ1-2 | NA | TRBV6-1 | many | CASKLRQTANYGYTF | TGTGCCAGCAAACTACGACAGACCGCTAACTATGGCTACACCTTC
TRBJ2-7 | NA | TRBV12-3/TRBV12-4 | NA | CASSRPGTEYEQYF | TGTGCCAGCAGCCGGCCCGGGACGGAATACGAGCAGTACTTC
TRBJ2-2 | TRBD2 | TRBV5-1 | NA | CASSLELAGNTGELFF | TGCGCCAGCAGCTTGGAACTAGCGGGGAACACCGGGGAGCTGTTTTTT
TRBJ2-5 | NA | TRBV15 | few | CATSSPGQSQTQYF | TGTGCCACCAGCAGTCCGGGACAAAGCCAGACCCAGTACTTC
TRBJ1-6 | NA | TRBV27 | many | CASRPRGFGNSPLHF | TGTGCCAGCAGGCCTAGGGGTTTTGGGAATTCACCCCTCCACTTT
TRBJ1-3 | NA | TRBV30 | few | CAWSTAGNTIYF | TGTGCCTGGAGTACAGCCGGAAACACCATATATTTT
TRBJ1-5 | TRBD1 | TRBV6-1 | once | CASNPTGGYQPQHF | TGTGCCAGCAATCCGACAGGGGGCTACCAGCCCCAGCATTTT